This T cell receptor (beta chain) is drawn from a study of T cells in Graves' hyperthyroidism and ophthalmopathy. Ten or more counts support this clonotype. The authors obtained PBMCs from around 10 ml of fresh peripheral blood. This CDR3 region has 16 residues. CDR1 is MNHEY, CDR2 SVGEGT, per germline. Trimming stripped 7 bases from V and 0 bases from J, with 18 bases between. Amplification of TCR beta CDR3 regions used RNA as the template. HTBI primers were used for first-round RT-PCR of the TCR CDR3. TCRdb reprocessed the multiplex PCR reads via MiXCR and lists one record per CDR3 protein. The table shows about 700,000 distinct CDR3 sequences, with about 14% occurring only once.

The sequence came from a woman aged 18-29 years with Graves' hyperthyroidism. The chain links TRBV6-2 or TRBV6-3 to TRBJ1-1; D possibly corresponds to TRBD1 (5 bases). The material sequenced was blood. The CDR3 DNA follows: TGTGCCAGCATCAGAAGGGCAGGGTTGATGAACACTGAAGCTTTCTTT. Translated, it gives CASIRRAGLMNTEAFF.